These 25 T cell receptor beta chains were sequenced from one sample in a study of T-cell memory formation after mild COVID-19. TCRdb analysed the 5' RACE reads with MiXCR anew, one entry per CDR3 protein. The sample yields roughly 49,000 distinct CDR3 sequences, roughly a quarter seen once. The sample taken for sequencing was PBMCs or a T cell subset sorted from them (not recorded which). The receptors were sampled from a man younger than 30 who had mild COVID-19 (a few samples of this study predate the infection). Cell type and time point are not known.

This clonotype was seen a handful of times. The chain is built from TRBV4-1 and TRBJ2-5; 7 bases agree with TRBD2. V shed 0 bases, J shed 4 bases, and the junction held 11 bases outside the gene matches. The CDR3 extends over 17 amino acids. Germline lookup yields CDR1 MGHRA and CDR2 YSYEKL. DNA for the CDR3: TGCGCCAGCAGCCAAGATGGAGCGGGGAAGGTTGTAGAGACCCAGTACTTC. The encoded protein is CASSQDGAGKVVETQYF.

The chain joins TRBV7-3 to TRBJ2-2; 9 bases agree with TRBD1. The CDR3 has 16 amino acids. CDR1 and CDR2 from the germline V gene are SGHTA and FQGTGA. Germline trimming cut 2 bases from V and 4 bases from J; bases unmatched to any gene: 5. The CDR3: CASSLSGTGTTGELFF. The CDR3 nucleotides read TGTGCCAGCAGCTTATCCGGGACAGGGACCACCGGGGAGCTGTTTTTT.

The CDR3 region has the DNA TGTGCCAGCAGCCAGGGGACAGGGGGGACCGGGGAGCTGTTTTTT. This codes for CASSQGTGGTGELFF. The gene calls are TRBV7-6 and TRBJ2-2; the match to TRBD1 covers 11 bases. The germline gives CDR1 SGHVS, CDR2 FNYEAQ. CDR3 length: 15 residues. V dropped 5 bases and J dropped 5; count of bases not matched to a gene: 4.

This clonotype has ten or more counts. CDR3 region: CASSLAGGSNIQYF. CDR3 sequence (DNA): TGTGCCAGCAGCTTAGCGGGGGGATCGAACATTCAGTACTTC. This chain connects TRBV11-2 to TRBJ2-4; 7 positions match TRBD2. From germline, CDR1 is SGHAT and CDR2 FQNNGV. The trim removed 1 base at V and 7 bases at J, leaving 4 bases unmatched. This CDR3 spans 14 amino acids.

This clonotype was detected many times. The gene calls are TRBV6-5 and TRBJ2-2; perhaps D is TRBD1 or TRBD2 (6 bases each). In germline, CDR1 is MNHEY, CDR2 SVGAGI. The CDR3 contains 16 residues. V shed 5 bases and J shed 4 bases, with 17 bases lying between them. DNA of the CDR3: TGTGCCAGCAGTCCTCGGGGGCCGGGGGCCACCGGGGAGCTGTTTTTT. Encoded protein: CASSPRGPGATGELFF.

CDR3: CASRAPRDTGELFF. As DNA, the CDR3 is TGTGCCAGCAGGGCCCCCCGGGACACCGGGGAGCTGTTTTTT. The rearrangement joins TRBV6-2 or TRBV6-3 to TRBJ2-2; D call uncertain. The CDR3 contains 14 residues. CDR1 and CDR2 (germline): MNHEY, SVGEGT. V was trimmed by 6 bases and J by 3 bases, leaving 11 bases between them.

The DNA of the CDR3 is TGTGCCAGCAGCTTAGAGTTAGGATGGCACACAGATACGCAGTATTTT. This codes for CASSLELGWHTDTQYF. J is TRBJ2-3 and V is TRBV7-2; D remains unclear. The V gene lost 1 base and the J gene lost 2 bases, with 13 bases spanning the gap. CDR3 size: 16 residues. Germline V CDR1 and CDR2: SGHTA, FQGNSA.

The sample holds a few counts of this clonotype. The V gene is TRBV7-2, the J gene TRBJ2-7, with a tentative D call TRBD2 (6 bases). This CDR3 is built from 15 residues. Germline V lookup: CDR1 SGHTA, CDR2 FQGNSA. The ends were cut back, 3 bases at V and 2 bases at J, with 14 bases in the middle. CDR3 DNA: TGTGCCAGCAGCTTTTTACCGGGAGCCACCTACGAGCAGTACGTC. Translating it yields CASSFLPGATYEQYV.

This clonotype has more than one count but fewer than ten. This chain connects TRBV6-5 to TRBJ2-4, with TRBD1 as a possible D gene (5 bases). The V end lost 6 bases, the J end lost 6 bases, and 18 bases lay between the germline ends. CDR1 and CDR2 (germline): MNHEY, SVGAGI. The CDR3 spans 15 residues. The CDR3 loop is CASSPSGATGNIQYF. The CDR3 DNA reads TGTGCCAGCAGCCCCTCTGGGGCCACGGGAAACATTCAGTACTTC.

This clonotype was detected only a few times. The V call is TRBV27, the J call TRBJ1-4; D possibly corresponds to TRBD1 (5 bases). The germline gives CDR1 MNHEY, CDR2 SMNVEV (reference sequence). CDR3 length equals 14 residues. Trimming took off 6 bases at V and 5 bases at J, with 13 bases between the two ends. In DNA, the CDR3 is TGTGCCAGCAGGACCGGGACCGCCAATGAAAAACTGTTTTTT. Its translation: CASRTGTANEKLFF.

There are a few counts of this clonotype. The gene calls are TRBV16 and TRBJ1-1; D uncertain. Germline V gene data show CDR1 as KGHSY and CDR2 as FQNENV. Between the trimmed V and J ends, which lost 3 bases and 6 bases, there was a span of 5 bases. The CDR3 runs to 11 residues. CDR3 protein: CASSHGAEAFF. In DNA, the CDR3 is TGTGCCAGCAGCCATGGGGCTGAAGCTTTCTTT.

The chain joins TRBV9 to TRBJ2-6; D gene ambiguous. V lost 0 bases, J lost 0 bases, and 7 bases lay in between. There are 16 residues in the CDR3. Germline CDR1 SGDLS, CDR2 YYNGEE. CDR3 region: CASSVGLSSGANVLTF. CDR3 DNA: TGTGCCAGCAGCGTAGGGTTGTCCTCTGGGGCCAACGTCCTGACTTTC.

V and J are TRBV6-2 or TRBV6-3 and TRBJ2-1; TRBD1 might be the D (5 bases). V was trimmed by 8 bases and J by 4 bases, leaving 9 bases between them. The CDR3 totals 12 residues. Germline V CDR1 and CDR2: MNHEY, SVGEGT. The CDR3 DNA reads as TGTGCCAGCGGGGCAGTATACAATGAGCAGTTCTTC. Translation gives CASGAVYNEQFF.

This clonotype has a single count. CDR3 amino acids: CATSDSTTSRSSYEQYV. For the CDR3, the DNA is TGTGCCACCAGTGATTCGACAACTAGCCGGAGCTCCTACGAGCAGTACGTC. The gene calls are TRBV24-1 and TRBJ2-7; TRBD2 is a possible D gene (6 bases). This CDR3 spans 17 amino acids. Trimming took off 2 bases at V and 0 bases at J, with 16 bases between the two ends. The germline V gene has CDR1 KGHDR and CDR2 SFDVKD.

The DNA of the CDR3 is TGTGCCAGCAGTTTCCGGCTACGGAATGAGCAGTTCTTC. The encoded protein is CASSFRLRNEQFF. The chain links TRBV12-3 or TRBV12-4 to TRBJ2-1, with D hard to call. The V and J ends lost 3 bases and 7 bases respectively, with 10 bases between them. CDR3 size: 13 residues.

The CDR3 bases are TGTGCCAGCAGTAGGGGTTGGCGGGGGCTCACCGGGGAGCTGTTTTTT. Translated: CASSRGWRGLTGELFF. The gene calls are TRBV6-2 or TRBV6-3 and TRBJ2-2; D possibly corresponds to TRBD2 (7 bases). V lost 5 bases to trimming and J lost 4 bases, with 17 bases between them. The CDR3 extends over 16 amino acids. Per germline, CDR1 MNHEY and CDR2 SVGEGT.

In its sample, this clonotype was seen a few times. The CDR3 nucleotides are TGTGCCAGCAGCCCGCCGGGGGCAGATACGCAGTATTTT. Translation: CASSPPGADTQYF. The chain couples TRBV5-4 to TRBJ2-3; a possible D gene is TRBD2 (6 bases). There are 13 residues in the CDR3. The V and J ends lost 4 bases and 4 bases respectively, with 10 bases between them. CDR1 is SGHNT, CDR2 YYREEE, per germline (reference sequence).

The V gene is TRBV19, the J gene TRBJ2-1, with D hard to call. The CDR3 extends over 16 amino acids. Germline loops: CDR1 LNHDA, CDR2 SQIVND (reference sequence). With 9 bases removed from V and 0 bases from J, the gap between germline ends came to 18 bases. CDR3 amino acids: CASQTSRGTSYNEQFF. The DNA of the CDR3 is TGTGCCAGCCAAACCTCTCGAGGCACCTCCTACAATGAGCAGTTCTTC. The whole variable domain, remainder taken from reference TRBV19 and TRBJ2-1, is DGGITQSPKYLFRKEGQNVTLSCEQNLNHDAMYWYRQDPGQGLRLIYYSQIVNDFQKGDIAEGYSVSREKKESFPLTVTSAQKNPTAFYLCASQTSRGTSYNEQFFGPGTRLTVL.

The gene calls are TRBV20-1 and TRBJ2-7, with a possible D match to TRBD1 (6 bases). Trimming removed 5 bases at V and 3 bases at J, with 20 bases between. Per germline, CDR1 DFQATT and CDR2 SNEGSKA (reference sequence). This CDR3 comprises 15 residues. CDR3 residues: CSALDRTDLFYEQYF. The CDR3 nucleotides are TGCAGTGCTCTCGACCGGACAGACCTTTTCTACGAGCAGTACTTC.

At least ten counts were recorded for this clonotype. V and J are TRBV12-3 or TRBV12-4 and TRBJ2-1; 8 bases align to TRBD2. V lost 5 bases to trimming and J lost 0 bases; unmatched junction nucleotides: 6. This CDR3 is built from 16 residues. The CDR3 sequence: CASSPTSGGSYNEQFF. For the CDR3, the DNA is TGTGCCAGCAGTCCCACTAGCGGTGGCTCCTACAATGAGCAGTTCTTC.

V gene TRBV7-6 combines with J gene TRBJ1-6; D is undetermined. The CDR3 loop spans 17 amino acids. Germline CDR1 SGHVS, CDR2 FNYEAQ. Trimming took 3 bases from V and 7 from J, leaving 19 bases between them. The CDR3 sequence is CASSLQAEGRGNSPLHF. CDR3 DNA: TGTGCCAGCAGCTTGCAGGCGGAAGGGCGTGGGAATTCACCCCTCCACTTT.

V is TRBV7-8 and J is TRBJ2-7; tentatively, D is TRBD1 or TRBD2 (6 bases each). This CDR3 is built from 14 residues. Germline values: CDR1 SGHVS, CDR2 FQNEAQ. Trimming left V 8 bases short and J 2 bases short, with 16 bases between. CDR3 protein: CASVTGASAYEQYF. The CDR3 DNA sequence: TGTGCCAGCGTTACGGGGGCATCGGCCTACGAGCAGTACTTC.

The chain joins TRBV27 to TRBJ2-1; 9 bases are a match to TRBD2. The CDR3 contains 15 residues. Trimming took 0 bases from V and 7 from J; bases not matched to a gene: 4. Germline CDR1 reads MNHEY; CDR2 reads SMNVEV (reference sequence). The CDR3 reads CASSLSLAGRNEQFF. In DNA form, the CDR3 reads TGTGCCAGCAGTTTATCCCTAGCGGGGCGTAATGAGCAGTTCTTC.

The chain employs TRBV6-1 and TRBJ1-2, with a possible D match to TRBD1 (5 bases). Trimming removed 3 bases at V and 7 bases at J, with 21 bases between. The CDR3 runs to 16 residues. CDR1 and CDR2 from the germline V gene are MNHNS and SASEGT. The CDR3 here is CASSDQGESFWVGYTF. In DNA form, the CDR3 reads TGTGCCAGCAGTGACCAAGGGGAGAGCTTCTGGGTTGGCTACACCTTC.

This clonotype was counted a few times. V and J are TRBV5-5 and TRBJ2-7; 11 bases are shared with TRBD1. V dropped 3 bases and J dropped 1; count of bases not matched to a gene: 0. Germline assignment: CDR1 SGHKS and CDR2 YYEKEE (reference sequence). This CDR3 is built from 14 residues. CDR3 loop: CASSWDRGSYEQYF. The CDR3 region has the DNA TGTGCCAGCAGCTGGGACAGGGGGTCCTACGAGCAGTACTTC.